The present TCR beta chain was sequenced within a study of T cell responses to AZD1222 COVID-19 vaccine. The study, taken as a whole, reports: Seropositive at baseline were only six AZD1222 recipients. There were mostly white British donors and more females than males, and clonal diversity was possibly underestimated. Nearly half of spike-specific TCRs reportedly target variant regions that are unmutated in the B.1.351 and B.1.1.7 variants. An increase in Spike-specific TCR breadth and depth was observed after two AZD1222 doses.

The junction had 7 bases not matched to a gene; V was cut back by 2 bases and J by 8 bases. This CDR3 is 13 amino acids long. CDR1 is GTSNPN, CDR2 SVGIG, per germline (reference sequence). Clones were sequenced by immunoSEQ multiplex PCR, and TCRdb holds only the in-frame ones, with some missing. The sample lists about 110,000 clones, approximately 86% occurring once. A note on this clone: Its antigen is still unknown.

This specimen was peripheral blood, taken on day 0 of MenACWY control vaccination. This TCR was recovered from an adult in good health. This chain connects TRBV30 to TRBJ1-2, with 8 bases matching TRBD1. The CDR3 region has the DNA TGTGCCTGGAGTTACAGGACAGGGAAGGGCTACACCTTC. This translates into CAWSYRTGKGYTF.